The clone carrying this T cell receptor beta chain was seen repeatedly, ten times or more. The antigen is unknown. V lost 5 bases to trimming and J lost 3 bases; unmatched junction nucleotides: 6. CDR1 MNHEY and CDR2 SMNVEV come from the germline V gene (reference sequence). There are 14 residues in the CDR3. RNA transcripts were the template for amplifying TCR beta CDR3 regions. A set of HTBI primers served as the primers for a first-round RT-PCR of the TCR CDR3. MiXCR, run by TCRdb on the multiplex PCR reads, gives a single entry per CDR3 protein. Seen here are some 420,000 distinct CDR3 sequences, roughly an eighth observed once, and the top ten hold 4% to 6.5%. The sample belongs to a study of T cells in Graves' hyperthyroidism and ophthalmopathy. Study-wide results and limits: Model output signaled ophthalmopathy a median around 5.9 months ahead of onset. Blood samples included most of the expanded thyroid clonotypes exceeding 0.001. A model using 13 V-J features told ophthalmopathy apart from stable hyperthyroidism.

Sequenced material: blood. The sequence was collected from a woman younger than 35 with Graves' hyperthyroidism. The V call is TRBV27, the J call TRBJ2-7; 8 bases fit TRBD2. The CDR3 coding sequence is TGTGCCAGCAGTCCGGGACTAGAAATCTACGAGCAGTACTTC. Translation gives CASSPGLEIYEQYF.